This TCR beta chain is drawn from a study of monozygotic twins with inflammatory bowel disease. TCRdb re-called the 5' RACE reads and shows each CDR3 protein once, DNA omitted. This sample's clone table lists about 300,000 distinct CDR3 sequences. This CDR3 spans 12 amino acids. The TCR was taken from a human donor with ulcerative colitis or Crohn's disease, or a healthy co-twin of an affected twin (not recorded which). What was sequenced was blood. This chain joins TRBV12-3 or TRBV12-4 and TRBJ2-7. CDR3 sequence reads: CASSKETYEQYF.